This entry is about one T cell receptor (beta chain). The data originate from a study of control samples from healthy donors and cancer patients. V dropped 4 bases and J dropped 4; count of bases not matched to a gene: 9. CDR1 and CDR2 from the germline V gene are SGHNT and YYREEE (reference sequence). There are 15 residues in the CDR3. Clones were read by immunoSEQ multiplex PCR, and TCRdb kept only the in-frame ones, dropping some. The table lists around 70,000 clones, 83% of them singletons. The TCR comes from a man in his 60s in good health. The sample was blood. The chain has TRBV5-4 and TRBJ2-7, with TRBD1 matching 9 bases. CDR3 coding DNA: TGTGCCAGCAGCCGGGAAGGGACAGGGACATACGAGCAGTACTTC. Encoded protein: CASSREGTGTYEQYF.